The TCR beta chain described here comes from a study of cytomegalovirus exposure and HLA in healthy donors (TCRdb year 2017). For the wider study: An earlier analysis of several hundred of the donors reported 250 to 300 Gb of sequence data and approximately 110 million unique TCR beta sequences from about 179 million T cells. Rather than drawing on any new phenotypic data, the later analysis identified candidate immune exposures from TCR beta sequences and the way those sequences occurred across donors. In addition to the first cohort of roughly 700 subjects, a separate validation cohort of about 120 different subjects was used. The study aimed to test whether signatures of past pathogen exposure could be identified by cataloging public T cell receptors. Typing coverage differed by locus: A, B, C, DRB1 and DQB1 were typed in roughly 620-630 donors, DQA1 in approximately 520, DPA1 in approximately 600, and DPB1 in about 450. The genetic ancestry cluster associated with self-reported Caucasian donors included 65% to 90% of the 398 genotyped donors. In a later genetic analysis, genome-wide SNP genotypes for 398 of the 666 donors were used, and that subset was treated as a discovery cohort. All discovery cohort repertoires had been generated using a single sequencing platform. On average, roughly 240,000 unique TCR beta nucleotide sequences were sequenced per donor among about 400 genotyped donors of the cohort, with 15% to 20% of those sequences being non-productive. About five DR-DQ haplotypes were treated as single units for association and clustering because of strong linkage in the cohort. Donor age, sex, ethnicity and CMV serostatus were compiled alongside the repertoire data. The study combined high-throughput TCR immunosequencing, statistical association of individual TCRs with disease status, and machine learning to predict cytomegalovirus infection status. Class I and class II HLA loci were covered by the typing at four-digit resolution. The study profiled the T cell repertoires of about 640 subjects by immunosequencing and related them to cytomegalovirus serostatus. Approximately 300 gigabases of sequencing data and around 85 million unique TCR sequences made up an early release that covered approximately 650 HLA-typed donors. An earlier analysis of more than 450 of the donors used high-throughput TCR beta sequencing to judge whether each TCR beta V gene segment behaved as functional or pseudogenic. A later analysis re-analyzed previously published TCR beta repertoires from several hundred donors and added high-resolution HLA genotyping to study TCR occurrence patterns. General study outcomes and caveats: Broadly in line with IMGT annotations, most TCR beta V segments showed up in productive rearrangements about 87% or about 30% of the time in an earlier analysis of roughly 590 of the donors. The cohort was sequenced for TCR beta chains only, and without alpha or paired-chain data the features that could be detected were limited. Across donors, most TCR sequences were observed very rarely, whereas some public TCRs were present in many individuals. In both the original and validation cohorts, the classifier was reported to diagnose cytomegalovirus status with high specificity and sensitivity. Linkage disequilibrium might explain the correlated functional status among segregating V segments, but an unknown experimental factor could not be ruled out. The 87-base-pair reads could not distinguish some IMGT-functional V segments, including TRBV6-2 and TRBV6-3, so those segments were excluded. An association between a missense DCLRE1C variant and V-gene and J-gene trimming of TCR beta chains was found in a later genetic analysis and replicated in an independent cohort. In a later analysis, TCR association rates were found to vary across HLA loci, with the most associated TCRs seen for DRB1 alleles and the fewest for HLA-C alleles. A later analysis found that HLA-associated TCR beta chains were more clonally expanded and had lower generation probabilities than equally common non-associated chains. Because HLA typing was missing for some donors at each locus, association tests included only the typed subset. The authors suggested that the approach could potentially be extended to other disease states and immunological phenotypes. In a later genetic analysis, fewer N-insertions in productive TCRs were reported among donors in an Asian-associated ancestry cluster than the approximately 710-donor mean. In a later analysis, some 17,000 TCR beta sequences were associated with specific HLA alleles at a false discovery rate of 0.05. In vitro tests confirmed that a few of the cytomegalovirus-associated TCR beta chains recognize cytomegalovirus antigens. A total of fewer than 200 TCR beta chains were listed by the study as associated with cytomegalovirus. A cluster of highly shared sequence variants was judged likely to represent a technical artifact of the sequencing pipeline. The only immune exposure information available for the cohort was CMV serostatus. In a later analysis, several top co-occurrence clusters were reported to appear linked to parvovirus B19, influenza, CMV and Epstein-Barr virus. Because counts were too low, some 17 rarely observed V segments, including chromosome 9 orphons, were excluded from the earlier analysis of some 590 of the donors. The presence/absence analyses assumed that sequencing depth was roughly uniform across donors, and that assumption may not be true. A later analysis found that most CMV-associated TCR beta chains appeared HLA-restricted, with HLA associations seemingly driven largely by CMV exposure. A further reported finding was that TCR beta sequences accurately predicted the HLA-A and HLA-B alleles for most subjects in the first cohort. Strong co-occurrence of HLA alleles, especially DR and DQ, made assigning TCR associations to individual alleles difficult.

In total, more than 500 healthy bone marrow donors made up the cohort. At the time of sampling, every cohort member was nominally healthy, though immune exposures that went unrecorded were likely present. The donor was CMV seropositive and was included in the group of around 300 seropositive cohort members. Every donor gave a peripheral blood sample, and the peripheral blood mononuclear cells from that sample were used for TCR beta sequencing. Genomic DNA was extracted from the blood cell samples with the Qiagen DNeasy Blood Extraction Kit. A note on this clone: This receptor's antigen is unknown. No much larger clonotype is one base removed from it; base qualities were not supplied.

CDR1 and CDR2, per the germline V gene, are SGHTA and FQGNSA. V lost 3 bases and J lost 8 bases, and the count of bases not matched to a germline gene is 7. The CDR3 spans 15 residues, from the cysteine through the phenylalanine. Solely the CDR3 DNA is kept, with 45 bases framed from the first base. The library was built by means of the immunoSEQ multiplex PCR assay. For the multiplex PCR, a mixture combining 60 forward primers for TCR Vbeta segments and 13 reverse primers for TCR Jbeta segments was used. A multiplex PCR assay on genomic DNA amplified the CDR3 region of rearranged TCR beta genes. On the Illumina HiSeq System, the amplified TCR beta libraries were sequenced as 87-base-pair reads. Per the original workflow: A later analysis counted about 80 million unique TCR beta chains across the 666 repertoires, and 9 million to 14 million of these chains were shared by at least two donors. To remove PCR and sequencing errors, raw reads were error-corrected and collapsed into unique sequences using a nearest-neighbor algorithm that merged closely related sequences. Alignment of CDR3 sequences to IMGT reference sequences was used to assign V, D and J gene segments. Each retained sequence needed at least a six-nucleotide match to both a V gene segment and a J gene segment. A rearrangement was called productive if the CDR3 had no stop codons and remained in frame with V and J, and every other rearrangement was called non-productive. CDR3 was defined by IMGT convention, running from the second conserved V-encoded cysteine to the conserved J-encoded phenylalanine. Sequences without an unambiguous match to a single V gene segment were excluded from the earlier analysis of 587 of the donors. In an earlier analysis of 587 of the donors, V segments were called functional above 56.7% productive rearrangements and were called segregating when the between-donor standard deviation exceeded 5%. A statistical classification framework was developed to diagnose cytomegalovirus status using the catalog of TCR beta chain sequences. V and J gene assignment, in a later analysis, came from comparing TCR nucleotide sequences with IMGT/GENE-DB human TR gene sequences. The TCRdist pipeline was used in a later analysis to assign CDR3 sequences and most-parsimonious VDJ recombination scenarios. In a later analysis, each TCR beta chain was defined by its CDR3 amino acid sequence together with its V-gene family, and reads lacking a unique V-gene family were excluded. As a way to deal with suspected cross-contamination and a sequencing artifact, a later analysis dropped 500 to 700 nucleotide sequences that were highly shared and had low generation probability. In a later analysis, a clonal expansion index for each public chain was calculated from normalized within-repertoire ranks of inferred template counts. A later analysis computed generation probabilities with a VDJ recombination model fitted to out-of-frame rearrangements, and checked the results against IGoR. In a later analysis, hypergeometric tests were used to score TCR-TCR, TCR-HLA and TCR-CMV co-occurrence, with a repertoire-size bias correction applied to TCR pairs. A later analysis estimated false discovery rates by permuting HLA or CMV assignments 20 times. In a later analysis, co-occurring TCRs were grouped with DBSCAN, and TCRdist sequence similarity was added when clustering was performed within HLA-allele-positive subsets. Co-occurrence clustering excluded repertoires with fewer than 30,000 or more than 120,000 public chains, plus five with anomalous nucleotide sharing. As stored in TCRdb, this immuneACCESS dataset retains in-frame rearrangements with V and J assigned. A fraction of the clones does not appear; measured against another copy, unresolved V genes explain less than half of the discrepancy, and the remainder lacks a known reason. The DNA was the basis for D and trimming; V, J and clone size are from that table. Across this sample there are 90,000 to 110,000 clones, with roughly 13% seen only once. About a sixth of the sample is held by the ten biggest clonotypes.

The source of this sequence is a man aged 35 to 55 in good health and CMV-seropositive. Material for sequencing was PBMCs. Recombination linked TRBV7-2 to TRBJ1-4; 9 junctional bases match TRBD1. The CDR3 protein: CASSLAGQGWEKLFF. The nucleotides read TGTGCCAGCAGCTTGGCCGGACAGGGGTGGGAAAAACTGTTTTTT. Outside the CDR3, residues come from the reference TRBV7-2 and TRBJ1-4 proteins, so the full variable domain is: GAGVSQSPSNKVTEKGKDVELRCDPISGHTALYWYRQSLGQGLEFLIYFQGNSAPDKSGLPSDRFSAERTGGSVSTLTIQRTQQEDSAVYLCASSLAGQGWEKLFFGSGTQLSVL.